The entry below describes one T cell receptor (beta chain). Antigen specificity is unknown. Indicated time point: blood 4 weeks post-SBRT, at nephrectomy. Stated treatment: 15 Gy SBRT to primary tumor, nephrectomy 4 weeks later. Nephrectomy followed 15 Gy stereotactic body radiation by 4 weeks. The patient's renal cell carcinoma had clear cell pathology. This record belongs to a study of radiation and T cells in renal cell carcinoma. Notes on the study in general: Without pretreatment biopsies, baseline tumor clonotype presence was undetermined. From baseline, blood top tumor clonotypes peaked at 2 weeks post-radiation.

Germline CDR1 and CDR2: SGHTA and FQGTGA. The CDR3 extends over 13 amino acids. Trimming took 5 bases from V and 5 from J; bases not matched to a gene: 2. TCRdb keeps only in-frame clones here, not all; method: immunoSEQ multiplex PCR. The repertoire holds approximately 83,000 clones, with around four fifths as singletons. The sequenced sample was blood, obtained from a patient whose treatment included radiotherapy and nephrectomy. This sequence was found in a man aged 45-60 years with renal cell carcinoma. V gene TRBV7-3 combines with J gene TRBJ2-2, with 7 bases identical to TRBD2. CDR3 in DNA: TGTGCCAGCAGCCGGGAGGTTACCGGGGAGCTGTTTTTT. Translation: CASSREVTGELFF.